These T cell receptor beta chains were read from a single sample in a study of control samples from healthy donors and cancer patients. The data were produced by immunoSEQ multiplex PCR, yet TCRdb's version contains in-frame clones alone and is incomplete. The table includes 200,000 or so clones, about 94% detected once. The sample taken for sequencing was blood. These TCRs come from a middle-aged man in good health. Each CDR3 is given with its conserved first and last residue. The order of the fields is clone size, D gene, V gene, J gene, CDR3 DNA, CDR3 protein. The D gene is left open where the match is weak. The size field is filled for only some rows; it gives once, few, many or a size class.

clone_size: -; d_call: -; v_call: TRBV2; j_call: TRBJ1-2; cdr3_nt: TGTGCCAGCACTGGACAAGGGAGCCGGGGTGGCTACACCTTC; cdr3_aa: CASTGQGSRGGYTF
clone_size: -; d_call: -; v_call: TRBV7-6; j_call: TRBJ2-3; cdr3_nt: TGTGCCAGCAGCTTGGGGGTGCCCAACCAGGGAGGTACGCAGTATTTT; cdr3_aa: CASSLGVPNQGGTQYF
clone_size: -; d_call: -; v_call: TRBV18; j_call: TRBJ1-5; cdr3_nt: TGTGCCAGCTCACCAGACAGTCGTCAGCCCCAGCATTTT; cdr3_aa: CASSPDSRQPQHF
clone_size: -; d_call: -; v_call: TRBV2; j_call: TRBJ1-5; cdr3_nt: TGTGCCAGCATGGGGAATCCGGGAGGTCAGCCCCAGCATTTT; cdr3_aa: CASMGNPGGQPQHF
clone_size: -; d_call: -; v_call: TRBV3-1/TRBV3-2; j_call: TRBJ2-3; cdr3_nt: TGTGCCAGCAGCCAGGGAGGGACAGGCGGTTATACGCAGTATTTT; cdr3_aa: CASSQGGTGGYTQYF
clone_size: -; d_call: -; v_call: TRBV18; j_call: TRBJ2-2; cdr3_nt: TGTGCCAGCTCACTGATATCGGGACAGAACACCGGGGAGCTGTTTTTT; cdr3_aa: CASSLISGQNTGELFF
clone_size: -; d_call: -; v_call: TRBV7-9; j_call: TRBJ2-1; cdr3_nt: TGTGCCAGCAGCTTACGGACGACGAGTGGGAACAATGAGCAGTTCTTC; cdr3_aa: CASSLRTTSGNNEQFF
clone_size: -; d_call: -; v_call: TRBV6-1; j_call: TRBJ2-2; cdr3_nt: TGTGCCAGCAGTGGAACAGGGGGGGCGAACACCGGGGAGCTGTTTTTT; cdr3_aa: CASSGTGGANTGELFF
clone_size: -; d_call: TRBD2; v_call: TRBV3-1/TRBV3-2; j_call: TRBJ2-3; cdr3_nt: TGTGCCAGCAGTCTTAGCGGGCGAACAGATACGCAGTATTTT; cdr3_aa: CASSLSGRTDTQYF
clone_size: -; d_call: -; v_call: TRBV29-1; j_call: TRBJ1-2; cdr3_nt: TGCAGCGTAGACGCGTGGGAGAGCTATGGCTACACCTTC; cdr3_aa: CSVDAWESYGYTF
clone_size: -; d_call: -; v_call: TRBV6-1; j_call: TRBJ1-5; cdr3_nt: TGTGCCAGCAGTGAATTACCCTCCTCGAATCAGCCCCAGCATTTT; cdr3_aa: CASSELPSSNQPQHF
clone_size: -; d_call: -; v_call: TRBV19; j_call: TRBJ1-5; cdr3_nt: TGTGCCAGTAGTATTCTCTCTTCGTTAGGGGTCCAGCCCCAGCATTTT; cdr3_aa: CASSILSSLGVQPQHF
clone_size: -; d_call: TRBD1; v_call: TRBV4-3; j_call: TRBJ1-1; cdr3_nt: TGCGCCAGCAGCCAAGGGGGGGACAGGGGGCTCACTGAAGCTTTCTTT; cdr3_aa: CASSQGGDRGLTEAFF
clone_size: -; d_call: -; v_call: TRBV2; j_call: TRBJ2-2; cdr3_nt: TGTGCCACCATAGGGGTACCTGCGAACACCGGGGAGCTGTTTTTT; cdr3_aa: CATIGVPANTGELFF
clone_size: -; d_call: -; v_call: TRBV5-1; j_call: TRBJ2-1; cdr3_nt: TGCGCCAGCAGCGACGGGACAGCGGGCCTTGAGCAGTTCTTC; cdr3_aa: CASSDGTAGLEQFF
clone_size: -; d_call: TRBD2; v_call: TRBV5-1; j_call: TRBJ2-4; cdr3_nt: TGCGCCAGCAGCTTGGCTAGCGGGGGGACGAAAAACATTCAGTACTTC; cdr3_aa: CASSLASGGTKNIQYF
clone_size: -; d_call: -; v_call: TRBV18; j_call: TRBJ1-2; cdr3_nt: TGTGCCAGCTCATCCGACGTCAACAGTGGCTACACCTTC; cdr3_aa: CASSSDVNSGYTF
clone_size: -; d_call: -; v_call: TRBV6-4; j_call: TRBJ2-7; cdr3_nt: TGTGCCAGCCCGATCAATGGGCGGATCACACTTTACCTCTCCTACGAGCAGTACTTC; cdr3_aa: CASPINGRITLYLSYEQYF
clone_size: few; d_call: TRBD2; v_call: TRBV6-5; j_call: TRBJ2-3; cdr3_nt: TGTGCCAGCAAGCGGGACGCCAGCACAGATACGCAGTATTTT; cdr3_aa: CASKRDASTDTQYF
clone_size: -; d_call: -; v_call: TRBV6-5; j_call: TRBJ1-1; cdr3_nt: TGTGCCACCGGGACATCTACTGAAGCTTTCTTT; cdr3_aa: CATGTSTEAFF
clone_size: once; d_call: -; v_call: TRBV27; j_call: TRBJ2-2; cdr3_nt: TGTGCCAGCAGAAGGAACACCGGGGAGCTGTTTTTT; cdr3_aa: CASRRNTGELFF
clone_size: -; d_call: -; v_call: TRBV6-2/TRBV6-3; j_call: TRBJ2-6; cdr3_nt: TGTGCCAGCAGTCGGACAGCTCCAACCTCTGGGGCCAACGTCCTGACTTTC; cdr3_aa: CASSRTAPTSGANVLTF
clone_size: -; d_call: -; v_call: TRBV5-5; j_call: TRBJ1-5; cdr3_nt: TGTGCCAGCAGCCTACGAGGGCAGCCCCAGCATTTT; cdr3_aa: CASSLRGQPQHF